These 2 T cell receptor beta chains share one sample of origin, sequenced in a study of T-cell reconstitution after alpha-beta-depleted transplantation in children (dated by TCRdb to the mid-2010s). Libraries were built with PCR. Instrument on record: Illumina HiSeq 2500. TCR libraries were prepared with molecular barcoding, using unique molecular identifiers to normalize TCRbeta repertoire quantification. TCRdb applied fastp at Q25 and MiXCR to the public reads, then kept only in-frame beta chains. Here each entry gathers all rows of one CDR3 protein and keeps the most common genes and DNA. Across this sample there are over 400,000 distinct CDR3 sequences, with around 13% seen only once. The top ten clonotypes cover about 5% of the sample. Source: PBMCs from the stem cell graft donor, taken from the stem cell graft. These receptors came from a human donor who donated a stem cell graft to a child with combined immunodeficiency.

The rearrangement uses TRBV5-1 and TRBJ2-5; 7 bases line up with TRBD2. The V gene end was trimmed by 0 bases and the J gene end by 7 bases; junction bases not matched to a gene: 15. The CDR3 covers 17 residues. The germline gives CDR1 SGHRS, CDR2 YFSETQ. The DNA for the CDR3 is TGCGCCAGCAGCTTGGATCCAGCGGGAATATTAAGAGGGACCCAGTACTTC. Its translation is CASSLDPAGILRGTQYF.

This clonotype was seen a handful of times. Mismatch with germline at one junction end may stem from a read error. The genes are TRBV2 and TRBJ2-3, with D perhaps matching TRBD2 (5 bases). Germline values: CDR1 SNHLY, CDR2 FYNNEI. The CDR3 runs 11 residues. The CDR3 nucleotides read TGTGCCAGCAACGGGCCTAGCCTGGTGGATTTT. It yields the protein CASNGPSLVDF.